The next 31 T cell receptor beta chains were all read from a single sample in a study of beta chain features in type 1 diabetes. Sequencing targeted expressed TCRB transcripts, as all isolated RNA had been reverse transcribed. TCRdb's copy holds only in-frame clones and misses some; the assay was immunoSEQ multiplex PCR. There are 300,000 to 400,000 clones in the sample; about 12% occur only once, and approximately 0.015% lies in the top ten. Sequencing was performed on naive CD4+ T cells from blood. The receptors here all came from a man aged 18 to 29 in good health.

This clone has more than one count but fewer than ten. This rearrangement joins TRBV7-2 to TRBJ2-7, with 7 bases identical to TRBD2. The CDR3 has 16 amino acids. From germline, CDR1 is SGHTA and CDR2 FQGNSA. With 5 bases clipped from V and 1 base from J, the junction kept 11 bases outside the gene matches. The CDR3 protein is CASSEQRSGGSYEQYF. The CDR3 region has the DNA TGTGCCAGCAGCGAACAAAGGTCGGGAGGATCCTACGAGCAGTACTTC.

This clone has only a few counts. The chain has TRBV6-5 and TRBJ2-7; 9 bases fit TRBD1. CDR1 MNHEY and CDR2 SVGAGI come from the germline V gene. J lost 3 bases, V lost 4 bases, and 7 bases had no gene match. This CDR3 comprises 15 residues. This CDR3 is CASSFRQGGFYEQYF. CDR3 in DNA: TGTGCCAGCAGTTTCCGACAGGGGGGTTTCTACGAGCAGTACTTC.

V gene TRBV4-3 combines with J gene TRBJ2-7; 8 nucleotides line up with TRBD1. The CDR3 loop spans 16 amino acids. J was trimmed by 5 bases and V by 4 bases; bases with no gene match: 13. Germline V gene data show CDR1 as LGHNA and CDR2 as YSLEER. The CDR3 DNA reads TGCGCCAGCAGCCTATCGGACAGGGACTTTTCTCACGAGCAGTACTTC. Protein sequence: CASSLSDRDFSHEQYF.

The chain joins TRBV11-3 to TRBJ2-3, with 7 bases aligning to TRBD2. Germline V gives CDR1 SGHNT, CDR2 YENEEA. The ends lost 3 bases at V and 11 bases at J; junction bases unmatched: 11. CDR3 length: 14 residues. The CDR3 spells CASSFTGGPRVQYF. CDR3 nucleotide sequence: TGTGCCAGCAGCTTCACGGGAGGCCCCAGAGTGCAGTATTTT.

The chain couples TRBV7-3 to TRBJ2-7, with 7 bases that match TRBD1. Germline V gives CDR1 SGHTA, CDR2 FQGTGA. Germline trimming cut 5 bases from V and 7 bases from J; bases unmatched to any gene: 8. The length of the CDR3 is 13 residues. CDR3 DNA: TGTGCCAGCAGCGGCAGACAGGGCCGAGAGCAGTACTTC. Translating gives CASSGRQGREQYF.

This clone was found a few times. This sequence joins TRBV11-1 and TRBJ2-7; D is perhaps TRBD1 (5 bases). This CDR3 spans 16 amino acids. The germline CDR1 and CDR2 sequences are SGHAT and FQDESV (reference sequence). V lost 5 bases to trimming and J lost 0 bases, with 17 bases between them. CDR3 in amino acids: CASSGRGRESSYEQYF. The CDR3 DNA follows: TGTGCCAGCAGCGGAAGGGGCAGGGAAAGCTCCTACGAGCAGTACTTC.

The chain employs TRBV5-4 and TRBJ2-1, with 7 bases identical to TRBD2. This CDR3 spans 14 amino acids. Germline lookup yields CDR1 SGHNT and CDR2 YYREEE (reference sequence). The V gene end was trimmed by 4 bases and the J gene end by 4 bases; junction bases not matched to a gene: 5. The CDR3 DNA is TGTGCCAGCAGCCACACTAGCGCGTACAATGAGCAGTTCTTC. It translates to CASSHTSAYNEQFF. Combining the CDR3 with reference TRBV5-4 and TRBJ2-1 gives the whole variable domain ETGVTQSPTHLIKTRGQQVTLRCSSQSGHNTVSWYQQALGQGPQFIFQYYREEENGRGNFPPRFSGLQFPNYSSELNVNALELDDSALYLCASSHTSAYNEQFFGPGTRLTVL.

In this sample, this clone turned up a few times. The chain is built from TRBV7-2 and TRBJ1-3; D remains ambiguous. The CDR3 totals 16 residues. Germline assignment: CDR1 SGHTA and CDR2 FQGNSA. Trimming removed 6 bases from V and 0 bases from J, with 15 bases in between. In nucleotides, the CDR3 is TGTGCCAGCAGTTATCGGGGTTCGAGCTCTGGAAACACCATATATTTT. It is translated as CASSYRGSSSGNTIYF. Variable domain in full (rest from reference TRBV7-2 and TRBJ1-3): GAGVSQSPSNKVTEKGKDVELRCDPISGHTALYWYRQSLGQGLEFLIYFQGNSAPDKSGLPSDRFSAERTGGSVSTLTIQRTQQEDSAVYLCASSYRGSSSGNTIYFGEGSWLTVV.

This clone was seen only a few times. J is TRBJ2-7 and V is TRBV28; D is perhaps TRBD2 (5 bases). Germline CDR1 MDHEN, CDR2 SYDVKM. V lost 6 bases and J lost 7, with 19 bases in between. The CDR3 sequence is 14 residues long. This CDR3 is CASRTSGRLEEQYF. The CDR3 nucleotides are TGTGCCAGCAGGACGAGCGGCAGGTTGGAAGAGCAGTACTTC. The full variable domain, completed using reference TRBV28 and TRBJ2-7, is DVKVTQSSRYLVKRTGEKVFLECVQDMDHENMFWYRQDPGLGLRLIYFSYDVKMKEKGDIPEGYSVSREKKERFSLILESASTNQTSMYLCASRTSGRLEEQYFGPGTRLTVT.

The table lists this clone with a few counts. The V gene is TRBV7-3, the J gene TRBJ2-3; TRBD2 agrees at 14 bases. V gave up 0 bases and J gave up 6 bases; unmatched junction bases: 5. The CDR3 runs 17 residues. Germline lookup yields CDR1 SGHTA and CDR2 FQGTGA. CDR3 residues: CASSLTGTSGSTDTQYF. The DNA of the CDR3 is TGTGCCAGCAGCTTAACCGGGACTAGCGGGAGTACGGATACGCAGTATTTT. The variable domain in full, with the rest retrieved from reference TRBV7-3 and TRBJ2-3, is GAGVSQTPSNKVTEKGKYVELRCDPISGHTALYWYRQSLGQGPEFLIYFQGTGAADDSGLPNDRFFAVRPEGSVSTLKIQRTERGDSAVYLCASSLTGTSGSTDTQYFGPGTRLTVL.

This clone has a handful of counts. The chain links TRBV6-5 to TRBJ2-7, with 8 positions matching TRBD1. CDR1 is MNHEY, CDR2 SVGAGI, per germline. The CDR3 is 15 residues long. After removal of 9 bases from V and 1 base from J, the junction contained 11 bases not matched to a gene. The CDR3 is CASNQRTGRSYEQYF. CDR3 bases: TGTGCCAGTAACCAAAGGACAGGGAGGTCCTACGAGCAGTACTTC.

This clone was detected only a few times. The rearrangement joins TRBV7-2 to TRBJ2-7, with 7 positions matching TRBD1. With 2 bases clipped from V and 0 bases from J, the junction kept 4 bases outside the gene matches. This CDR3 is built from 15 residues. Germline V CDR1 and CDR2: SGHTA, FQGNSA. CDR3 in DNA: TGTGCCAGCAGCTTACAAGGGGGCCACTCCTACGAGCAGTACTTC. Translating gives CASSLQGGHSYEQYF.

This clone was recorded a few times. CDR3 sequence (DNA): TGTGCCAGCGGGCTCCAAGCCCGCGAGACCCAGTACTTC. The encoded protein is CASGLQARETQYF. The chain combines TRBV25-1 with TRBJ2-5; the D is unclear. The CDR3 runs 13 residues. Deletions cut 8 bases from V and 5 bases from J, with 15 bases between. In germline, CDR1 is MGHDK, CDR2 SYGVNS.

The chain couples TRBV6-6 to TRBJ2-7; the match to TRBD1 covers 8 bases. CDR1 is MNHNY, CDR2 SVGAGI, per germline (reference sequence). With 6 bases clipped from V and 6 bases from J, the junction kept 10 bases outside the gene matches. The CDR3 contains 14 residues. The DNA for the CDR3 is TGTGCCAGCAGAAGAGGACAGGGAAGGGGCGAGCAGTACTTC. Translated, it gives CASRRGQGRGEQYF.

The V call is TRBV5-1, the J call TRBJ2-3; D is perhaps TRBD2 (5 bases). Per germline, CDR1 SGHRS and CDR2 YFSETQ. Trimming pared 3 bases from V and 6 bases from J, leaving 5 bases between. This CDR3 has 11 residues. The chain's CDR3 is CASSSGDTQYF. The DNA of the CDR3 is TGCGCCAGCAGCTCGGGGGATACGCAGTATTTT.

The table lists this clone with a few counts. The chain couples TRBV27 to TRBJ2-4; 7 positions match TRBD1. With 2 bases clipped from V and 8 bases from J, the junction kept 3 bases outside the gene matches. This CDR3 contains 13 residues. Germline V gene lookup returns CDR1 MNHEY and CDR2 SMNVEV (reference sequence). The CDR3 protein is CASSLTGDDIQYF. The DNA for the CDR3 is TGTGCCAGCAGTTTAACAGGGGACGACATTCAGTACTTC.

The chain's CDR3 is CASSRASPSTNEKLFF. The CDR3 DNA reads as TGTGCCAGCAGCCGCGCCTCTCCCTCAACTAATGAAAAACTGTTTTTT. The rearrangement links TRBV7-2 to TRBJ1-4; D ambiguous. The CDR3 sequence is 16 residues long. Germline V gene data show CDR1 as SGHTA and CDR2 as FQGNSA. The ends were cut back, 5 bases at V and 0 bases at J, with 13 bases in the middle.

This clone showed up just a few times. The V call is TRBV15, the J call TRBJ2-2, with TRBD1 matching over 8 bases. Unmatched junction bases numbered 5, after V lost 1 base and J lost 7 bases. There are 15 residues in the CDR3. Germline CDR1 and CDR2: LNHNV and YYDKDF (reference sequence). The CDR3 sequence: CATSRVDRVLGELFF. Written as DNA, the CDR3 is TGTGCCACCAGCAGAGTGGACAGGGTCCTCGGGGAGCTGTTTTTT.

This clone was counted only a few times. V usage is TRBV30 and J usage is TRBJ1-1; D call uncertain. Germline lookup yields CDR1 GTSNPN and CDR2 SVGIG (reference sequence). Between the trimmed V and J ends, which lost 3 bases and 1 base, there was a span of 9 bases. CDR3 length equals 13 residues. This CDR3 reads CAWRDGRNTEAFF. The CDR3 nucleotides read TGTGCCTGGAGGGACGGGAGGAACACTGAAGCTTTCTTT.

This clone was detected a few times. The CDR3 DNA sequence: TGTGCCAGCAGTTTATGGGAGGGCTTGAACACCGGGGAGCTGTTTTTT. This encodes CASSLWEGLNTGELFF. The chain links TRBV28 to TRBJ2-2; D perhaps matches TRBD2 (6 bases). This CDR3 spans 16 amino acids. Germline CDR1 is MDHEN and CDR2 is SYDVKM. V was trimmed by 0 bases and J by 1 base, leaving 9 bases between them.

This clone was seen a handful of times. The rearrangement joins TRBV5-1 to TRBJ1-4, with TRBD1 matching over 7 bases. The CDR3 totals 14 residues. Germline assignment: CDR1 SGHRS and CDR2 YFSETQ. V was clipped by 3 bases and J by 8 bases; unmatched bases: 7. DNA for the CDR3: TGCGCCAGCAGCTCAGGACAGGAAAGCGAAAAACTGTTTTTT. It specifies CASSSGQESEKLFF.

This clone was counted between two and nine times. The chain carries TRBV4-2 and TRBJ2-4, with D possibly TRBD1 on 6 matching bases. The V and J ends lost 0 bases and 5 bases respectively, with 11 bases between them. From germline, CDR1 is LGHNA and CDR2 YNFKEQ. This CDR3 spans 15 amino acids. The CDR3 DNA reads TGTGCCAGCAGCCAAGAGAGTCACAGGGAAAACATTCAGTACTTC. Translating gives CASSQESHRENIQYF.

As to this clone: This CDR3 is also generated by other DNA sequences in the sample. The V gene is TRBV7-9, the J gene TRBJ1-1; the D is unclear. Per germline, CDR1 SEHNR and CDR2 FQNEAQ (reference sequence). The CDR3 has 14 residues. Trimming cost V 1 base and J 1 base, with 7 bases left between them. CDR3 bases: TGTGCCAGCAGCTTAGAGTCCAGGAACACTGAAGCTTTCTTT. Translation: CASSLESRNTEAFF. Full variable domain (remainder filled in from reference TRBV7-9 and TRBJ1-1): DTGVSQNPRHKITKRGQNVTFRCDPISEHNRLYWYRQTLGQGPEFLTYFQNEAQLEKSRLLSDRFSAERPKGSFSTLEIQRTEQGDSAMYLCASSLESRNTEAFFGQGTRLTVV.

On this clone itself: Different DNA sequences within this sample yield the same CDR3. The CDR3 bases are TGTGCCAGCTCACCGAAAACTAACACCGGGGAGCTGTTTTTT. It is translated as CASSPKTNTGELFF. V gene TRBV18 combines with J gene TRBJ2-2; D remains unclear. Per the germline V gene, CDR1 is KGHSH and CDR2 is LQKENI. Trimming left V 3 bases short and J 2 bases short, with 7 bases between. This CDR3 has 14 amino acids.

The gene calls are TRBV2 and TRBJ2-7; possibly TRBD2 for D (5 bases). Germline-derived CDR1 and CDR2 are SNHLY and FYNNEI. The CDR3 spans 11 residues. The ends were cut back, 3 bases at V and 8 bases at J, with 8 bases in the middle. CDR3 protein: CASSEDSQQYF. CDR3 sequence (DNA): TGTGCCAGCAGTGAGGACTCCCAGCAGTACTTC.

This clone turned up a few times. At the DNA level, this CDR3 is encoded by other sequences in the same sample as well. J is TRBJ2-7 and V is TRBV7-3; TRBD2 matches at 9 bases. CDR3 length: 15 residues. The trim removed 5 bases at V and 0 bases at J, leaving 5 bases unmatched. CDR1 is SGHTA, CDR2 FQGTGA, per germline. In DNA form, the CDR3 reads TGTGCCAGCAGCCAGACTAGCGGAAGCTCCTACGAGCAGTACTTC. Translating it yields CASSQTSGSSYEQYF.

This clone was seen a handful of times. The chain carries TRBV7-9 and TRBJ1-2; D not resolved. Germline lookup yields CDR1 SEHNR and CDR2 FQNEAQ (reference sequence). The CDR3 runs 12 residues. V shed 5 bases and J shed 5 bases, with 9 bases lying between them. In nucleotides, the CDR3 is TGTGCCAGCAGCCCCAGTGGTTATGGCTACACCTTC. Its protein is CASSPSGYGYTF.

The chain carries TRBV7-9 and TRBJ1-2; TRBD1 might be the D (5 bases). The germline gives CDR1 SEHNR, CDR2 FQNEAQ (reference sequence). This CDR3 spans 12 amino acids. V gave up 5 bases and J gave up 8 bases, with 12 bases separating them. The CDR3 reads CASSRQGGGYTF. The DNA for the CDR3 is TGTGCCAGCAGCCGCCAGGGAGGCGGCTACACCTTC.

The chain carries TRBV28 and TRBJ1-1, with D tentatively TRBD1 (5 bases). The CDR3 totals 12 residues. The germline V gene has CDR1 MDHEN and CDR2 SYDVKM. V was clipped by 1 base and J by 8 bases, with 8 bases between them. The CDR3 loop is CASSLSGGEAFF. For the CDR3, the DNA is TGTGCCAGCAGTTTATCCGGGGGGGAAGCTTTCTTT.

This rearrangement joins TRBV28 to TRBJ1-6; no clear D. The germline V gene has CDR1 MDHEN and CDR2 SYDVKM. The V end was cut by 10 bases, the J end by 7 bases, with 17 bases between. CDR3 length: 14 amino acids. CDR3 residues: CAILARGLNSPLHF. The CDR3 bases are TGTGCCATCCTGGCCCGGGGTCTAAATTCACCCCTCCACTTT.

This clone was observed a few times. This chain links TRBV7-8 with TRBJ2-3, with TRBD2 matching 11 bases. The CDR3 has 16 residues. Germline V gives CDR1 SGHVS, CDR2 FQNEAQ. V lost 6 bases, J lost 3 bases, and 8 bases stayed unmatched. In nucleotides, the CDR3 is TGTGCCAGCAGGCCCATAGCGGGAGGGCCAACAGATACGCAGTATTTT. Its protein is CASRPIAGGPTDTQYF.